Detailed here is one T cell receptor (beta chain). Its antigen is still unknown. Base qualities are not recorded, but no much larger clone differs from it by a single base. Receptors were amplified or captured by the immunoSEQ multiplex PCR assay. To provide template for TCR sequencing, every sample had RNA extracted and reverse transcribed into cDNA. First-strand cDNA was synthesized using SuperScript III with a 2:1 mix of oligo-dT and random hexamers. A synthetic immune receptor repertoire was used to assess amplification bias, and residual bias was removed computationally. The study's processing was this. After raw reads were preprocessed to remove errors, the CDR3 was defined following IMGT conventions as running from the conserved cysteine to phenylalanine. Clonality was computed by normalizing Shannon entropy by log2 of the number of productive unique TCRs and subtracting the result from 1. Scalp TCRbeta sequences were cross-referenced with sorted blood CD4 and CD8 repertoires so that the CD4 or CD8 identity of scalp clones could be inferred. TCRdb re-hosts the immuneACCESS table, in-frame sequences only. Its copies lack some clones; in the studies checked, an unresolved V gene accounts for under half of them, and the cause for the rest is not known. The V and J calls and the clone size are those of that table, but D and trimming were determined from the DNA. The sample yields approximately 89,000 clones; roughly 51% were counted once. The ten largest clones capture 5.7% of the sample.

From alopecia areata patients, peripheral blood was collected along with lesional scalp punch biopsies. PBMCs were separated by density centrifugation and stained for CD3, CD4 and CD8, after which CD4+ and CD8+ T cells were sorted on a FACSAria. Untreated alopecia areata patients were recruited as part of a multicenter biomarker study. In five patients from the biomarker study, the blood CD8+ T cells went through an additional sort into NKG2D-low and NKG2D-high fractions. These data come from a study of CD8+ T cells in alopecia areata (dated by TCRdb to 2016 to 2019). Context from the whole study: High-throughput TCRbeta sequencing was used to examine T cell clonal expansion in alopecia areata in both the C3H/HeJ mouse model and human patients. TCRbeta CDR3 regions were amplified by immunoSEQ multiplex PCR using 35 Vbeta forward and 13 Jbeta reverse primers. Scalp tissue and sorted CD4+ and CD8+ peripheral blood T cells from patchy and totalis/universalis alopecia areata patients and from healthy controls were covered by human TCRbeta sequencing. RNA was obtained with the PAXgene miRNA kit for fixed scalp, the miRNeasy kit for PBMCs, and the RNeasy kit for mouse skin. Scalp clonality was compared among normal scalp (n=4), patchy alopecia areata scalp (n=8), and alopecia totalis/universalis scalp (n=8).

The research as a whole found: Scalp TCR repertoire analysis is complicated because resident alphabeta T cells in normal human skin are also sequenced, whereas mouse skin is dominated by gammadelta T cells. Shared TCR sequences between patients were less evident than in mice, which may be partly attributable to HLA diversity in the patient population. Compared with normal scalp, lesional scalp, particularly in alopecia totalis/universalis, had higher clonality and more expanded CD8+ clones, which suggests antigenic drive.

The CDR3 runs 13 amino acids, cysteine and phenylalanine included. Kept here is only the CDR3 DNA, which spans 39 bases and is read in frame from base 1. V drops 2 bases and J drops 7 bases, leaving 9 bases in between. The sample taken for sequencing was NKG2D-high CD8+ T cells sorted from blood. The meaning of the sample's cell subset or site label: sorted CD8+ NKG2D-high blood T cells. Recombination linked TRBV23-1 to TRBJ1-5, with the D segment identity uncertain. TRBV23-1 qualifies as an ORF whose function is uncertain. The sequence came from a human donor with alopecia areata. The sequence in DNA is TGCGCCAGCAGTCAACCAAGTGGCCAGCCCCAGCATTTT. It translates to CASSQPSGQPQHF.